This T cell receptor (beta chain) was recovered during a study of CD8 T cells in ankylosing spondylitis. Points from the study as a whole: A subset of motif variants has previously been described in the synovial fluid and blood of reactive arthritis. Clones linked with disease were CD8+ and fairly uncommon in the peripheral blood.

The CDR3 is made up of 14 amino acids. Germline V lookup: CDR1 SGHRS, CDR2 YFSETQ. Trimming cost V 8 bases and J 2 bases, with 16 bases left between them. TCRdb used MiXCR to reprocess the 5' RACE reads, holding one entry per CDR3 protein. The data contain approximately 92,000 distinct CDR3 sequences, 8.8% of them seen just once; the ten biggest clones take up 4.5% to 5.5%. Points on this clonotype: What it binds is not known.

This sequence originates from a male donor with ankylosing spondylitis or in good health (not recorded which). Sequenced sample: blood, either unsorted or a sorted T cell fraction (not recorded which). The V and J genes are TRBV5-1 and TRBJ1-2; the D is unclear. In DNA form, the CDR3 reads TGCGCCAGTAGGGCTTTAGAGGCGAACTATGGCTACACCTTC. It specifies CASRALEANYGYTF.